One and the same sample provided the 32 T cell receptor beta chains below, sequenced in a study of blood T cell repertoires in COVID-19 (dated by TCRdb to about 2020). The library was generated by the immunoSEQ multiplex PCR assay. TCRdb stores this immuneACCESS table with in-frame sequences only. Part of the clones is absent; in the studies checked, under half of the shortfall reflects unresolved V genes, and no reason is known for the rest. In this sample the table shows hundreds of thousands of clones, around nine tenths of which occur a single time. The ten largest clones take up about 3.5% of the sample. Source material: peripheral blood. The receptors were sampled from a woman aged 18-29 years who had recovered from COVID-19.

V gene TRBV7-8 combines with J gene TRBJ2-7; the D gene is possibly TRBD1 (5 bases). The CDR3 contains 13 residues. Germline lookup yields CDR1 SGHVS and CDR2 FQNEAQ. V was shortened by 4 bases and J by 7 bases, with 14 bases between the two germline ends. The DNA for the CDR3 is TGTGCCAGCAGCTGTAGACAGCCCGGGGAGCAGTACGTC. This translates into CASSCRQPGEQYV.

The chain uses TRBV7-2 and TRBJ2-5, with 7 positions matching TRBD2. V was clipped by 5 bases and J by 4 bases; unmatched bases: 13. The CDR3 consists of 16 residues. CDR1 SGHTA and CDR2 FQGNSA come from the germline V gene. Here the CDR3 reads CASSPFGGSTSETQYF. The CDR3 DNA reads TGTGCCAGCAGCCCCTTTGGCGGGAGTACGTCAGAGACCCAGTACTTC.

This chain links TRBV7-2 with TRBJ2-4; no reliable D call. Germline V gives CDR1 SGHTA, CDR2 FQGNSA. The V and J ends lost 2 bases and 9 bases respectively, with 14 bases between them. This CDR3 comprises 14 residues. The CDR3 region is CASSLSATTGIQYF. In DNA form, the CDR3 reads TGTGCCAGCAGCTTATCGGCCACGACGGGCATTCAGTACTTC.

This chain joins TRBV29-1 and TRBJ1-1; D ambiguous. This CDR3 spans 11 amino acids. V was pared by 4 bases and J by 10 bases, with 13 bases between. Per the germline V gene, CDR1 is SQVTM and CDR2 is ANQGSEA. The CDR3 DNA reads TGCAGCGTTGCAGTTGCCGGGTTAGCTTTCTTT. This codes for CSVAVAGLAFF. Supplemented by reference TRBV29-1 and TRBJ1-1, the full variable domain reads SAVISQKPSRDICQRGTSLTIQCQVDSQVTMMFWYRQQPGQSLTLIATANQGSEATYESGFVIDKFPISRPNLTFSTLTVSNMSPEDSSIYLCSVAVAGLAFFGQGTRLTVV.

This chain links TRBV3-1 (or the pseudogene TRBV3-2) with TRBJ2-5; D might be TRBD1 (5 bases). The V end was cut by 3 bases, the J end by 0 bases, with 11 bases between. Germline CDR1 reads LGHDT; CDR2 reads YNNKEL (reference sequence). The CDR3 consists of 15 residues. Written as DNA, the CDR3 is TGTGCCAGCAGCCATTCTTTCAGGGACCAAGAGACCCAGTACTTC. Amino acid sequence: CASSHSFRDQETQYF.

The chain's CDR3 is CASSYRAGGPADTQYF. Written as DNA, the CDR3 is TGTGCCAGCAGTTACCGAGCGGGAGGGCCAGCAGATACGCAGTATTTT. J is TRBJ2-3 and V is TRBV6-6, with 10 bases fitting TRBD2. V dropped 2 bases and J dropped 4; count of bases not matched to a gene: 6. This CDR3 region has 16 residues. CDR1 and CDR2 from the germline V gene are MNHNY and SVGAGI (reference sequence).

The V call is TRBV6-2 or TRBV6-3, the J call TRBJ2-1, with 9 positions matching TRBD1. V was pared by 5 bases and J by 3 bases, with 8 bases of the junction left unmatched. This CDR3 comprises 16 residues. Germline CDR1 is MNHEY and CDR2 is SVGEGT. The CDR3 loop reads CASSRTGTGLYNEQFF. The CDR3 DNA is TGTGCCAGCAGTCGAACCGGGACAGGGCTCTACAATGAGCAGTTCTTC.

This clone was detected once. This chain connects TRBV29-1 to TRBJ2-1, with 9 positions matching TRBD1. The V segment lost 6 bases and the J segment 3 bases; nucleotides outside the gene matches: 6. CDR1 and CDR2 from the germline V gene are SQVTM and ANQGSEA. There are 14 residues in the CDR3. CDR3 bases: TGCAGCGTGATGCGACAGGGGGACTACAATGAGCAGTTCTTC. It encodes CSVMRQGDYNEQFF.

As DNA, the CDR3 is TGCGCCAGCAGGCTAGCGGGAGTCACCGGGGAGCTGTTTTTT. This translates into CASRLAGVTGELFF. The gene calls are TRBV10-2 and TRBJ2-2; 10 bases agree with TRBD2. Germline V gives CDR1 WSHSY, CDR2 SAAADI. This CDR3 comprises 14 residues. Unmatched junction bases numbered 2, after V lost 6 bases and J lost 4 bases.

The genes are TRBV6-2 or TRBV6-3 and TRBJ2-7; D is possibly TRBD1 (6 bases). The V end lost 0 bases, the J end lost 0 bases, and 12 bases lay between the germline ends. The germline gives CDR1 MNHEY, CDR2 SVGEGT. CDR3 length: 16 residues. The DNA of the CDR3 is TGTGCCAGCAGTTACTCTCCACAGGGCCCCTCCTACGAGCAGTACGTC. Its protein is CASSYSPQGPSYEQYV.

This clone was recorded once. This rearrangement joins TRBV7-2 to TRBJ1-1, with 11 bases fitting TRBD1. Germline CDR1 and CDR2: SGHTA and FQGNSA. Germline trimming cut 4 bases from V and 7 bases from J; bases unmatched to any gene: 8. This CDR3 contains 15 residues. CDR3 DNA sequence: TGTGCCAGCAGCTCGTATGGGACAGGGGGTAATGAAGCTTTCTTT. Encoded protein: CASSSYGTGGNEAFF.

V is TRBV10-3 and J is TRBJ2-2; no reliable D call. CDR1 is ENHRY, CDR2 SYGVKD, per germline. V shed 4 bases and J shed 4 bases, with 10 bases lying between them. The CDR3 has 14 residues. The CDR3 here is CAISVLVSTGELFF. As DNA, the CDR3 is TGTGCCATCAGTGTGCTAGTTTCCACCGGGGAGCTGTTTTTT.

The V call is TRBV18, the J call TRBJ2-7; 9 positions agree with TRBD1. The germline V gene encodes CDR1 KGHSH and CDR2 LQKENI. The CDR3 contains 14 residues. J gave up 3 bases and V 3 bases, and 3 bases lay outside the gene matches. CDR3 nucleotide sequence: TGTGCCAGCTCACCGACAGGGGGGCTCTACGAGCAGTACGTC. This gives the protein CASSPTGGLYEQYV.

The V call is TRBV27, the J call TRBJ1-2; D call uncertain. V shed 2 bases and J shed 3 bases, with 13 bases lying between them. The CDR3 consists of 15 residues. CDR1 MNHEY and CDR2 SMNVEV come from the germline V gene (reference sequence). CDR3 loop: CASSLRRETDYGYTF. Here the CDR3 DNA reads TGTGCCAGCAGTTTAAGAAGGGAGACCGACTATGGCTACACCTTC.

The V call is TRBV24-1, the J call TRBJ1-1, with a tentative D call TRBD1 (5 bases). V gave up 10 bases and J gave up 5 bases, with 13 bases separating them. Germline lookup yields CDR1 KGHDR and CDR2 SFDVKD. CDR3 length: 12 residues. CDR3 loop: CATNGGGTEAFF. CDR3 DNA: TGTGCCACGAACGGGGGGGGAACTGAAGCTTTCTTT.

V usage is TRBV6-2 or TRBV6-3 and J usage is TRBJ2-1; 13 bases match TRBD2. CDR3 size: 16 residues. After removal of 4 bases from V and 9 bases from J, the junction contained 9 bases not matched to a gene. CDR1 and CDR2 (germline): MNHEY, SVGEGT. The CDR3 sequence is CASSSTLLAGGAEQFF. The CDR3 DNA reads TGTGCCAGCAGTTCGACCCTACTAGCGGGAGGGGCTGAGCAGTTCTTC.

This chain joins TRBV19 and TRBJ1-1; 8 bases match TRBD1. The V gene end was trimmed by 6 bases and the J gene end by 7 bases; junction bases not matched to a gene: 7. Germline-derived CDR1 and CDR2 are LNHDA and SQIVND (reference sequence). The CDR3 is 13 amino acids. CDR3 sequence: CASRPGQGDEAFF. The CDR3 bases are TGTGCCAGTAGGCCCGGACAGGGAGATGAAGCTTTCTTT.

The CDR3 coding sequence is TGTGCCAGCAGTCCAGGTCGGAGGGCGGAGCAGCCCCAGCATTTT. This gives the protein CASSPGRRAEQPQHF. The V call is TRBV27, the J call TRBJ1-5; D is ambiguous. This CDR3 region has 15 residues. With 5 bases removed from V and 7 bases from J, the gap between germline ends came to 18 bases. Per germline, CDR1 MNHEY and CDR2 SMNVEV (reference sequence).

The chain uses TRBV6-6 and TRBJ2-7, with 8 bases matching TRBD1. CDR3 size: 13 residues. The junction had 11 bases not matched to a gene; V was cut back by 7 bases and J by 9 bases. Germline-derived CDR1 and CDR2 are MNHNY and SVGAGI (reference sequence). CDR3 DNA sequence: TGTGCCAGCAAGCCGAATCCGCAGGGGGCGCAGTACGTC. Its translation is CASKPNPQGAQYV.

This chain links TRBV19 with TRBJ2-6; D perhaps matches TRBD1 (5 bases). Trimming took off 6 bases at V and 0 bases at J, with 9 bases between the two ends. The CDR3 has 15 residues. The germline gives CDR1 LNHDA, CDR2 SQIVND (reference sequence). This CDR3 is CASRDSYSGANVLTF. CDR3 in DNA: TGTGCCAGTAGAGACAGCTACTCTGGGGCCAACGTCCTGACTTTC.

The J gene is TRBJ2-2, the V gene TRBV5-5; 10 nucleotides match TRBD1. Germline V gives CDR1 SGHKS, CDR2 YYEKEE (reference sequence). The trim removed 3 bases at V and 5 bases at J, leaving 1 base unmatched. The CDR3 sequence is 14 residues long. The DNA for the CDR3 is TGTGCCAGCAGCTGGGGACAGGGGACCGGGGAGCTGTTTTTT. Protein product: CASSWGQGTGELFF.

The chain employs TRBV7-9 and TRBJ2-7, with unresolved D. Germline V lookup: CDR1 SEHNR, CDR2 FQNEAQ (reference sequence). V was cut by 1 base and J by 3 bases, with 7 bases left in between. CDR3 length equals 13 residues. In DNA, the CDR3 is TGTGCCAGCAGCTTAGAGGAGAACTACGAGCAGTACGTC. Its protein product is CASSLEENYEQYV.

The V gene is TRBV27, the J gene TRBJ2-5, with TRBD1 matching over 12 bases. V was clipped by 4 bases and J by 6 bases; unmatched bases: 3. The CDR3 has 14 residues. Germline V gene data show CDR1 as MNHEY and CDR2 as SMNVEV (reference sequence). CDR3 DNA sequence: TGTGCCAGCAGTTCCGGGACAGGGGGCAAGACCCAGTACTTC. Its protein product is CASSSGTGGKTQYF.

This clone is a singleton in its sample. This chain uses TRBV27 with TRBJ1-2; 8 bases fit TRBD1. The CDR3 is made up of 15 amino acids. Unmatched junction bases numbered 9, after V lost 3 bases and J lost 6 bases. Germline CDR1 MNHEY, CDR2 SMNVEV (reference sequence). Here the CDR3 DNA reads TGTGCCAGCAGTTTTGACAGGGGTTCGGGAGATGGCTACACCTTC. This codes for CASSFDRGSGDGYTF.

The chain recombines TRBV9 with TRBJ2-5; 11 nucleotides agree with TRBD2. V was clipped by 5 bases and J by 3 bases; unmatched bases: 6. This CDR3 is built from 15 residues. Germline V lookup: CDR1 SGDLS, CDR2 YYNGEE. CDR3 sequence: CASSGTSGPKETQYF. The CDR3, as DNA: TGTGCCAGCAGTGGGACTAGCGGTCCTAAAGAGACCCAGTACTTC.

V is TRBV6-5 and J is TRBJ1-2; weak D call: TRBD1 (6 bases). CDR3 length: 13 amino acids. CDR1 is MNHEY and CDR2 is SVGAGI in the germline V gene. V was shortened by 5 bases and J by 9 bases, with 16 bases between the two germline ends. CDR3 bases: TGTGCCAGCAGTAAGGACAGATCTAGGAGCTACACCTTC. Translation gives CASSKDRSRSYTF.

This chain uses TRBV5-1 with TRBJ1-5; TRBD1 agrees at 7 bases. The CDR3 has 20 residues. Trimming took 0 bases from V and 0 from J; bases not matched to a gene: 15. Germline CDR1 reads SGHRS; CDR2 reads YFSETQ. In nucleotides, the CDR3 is TGCGCCAGCAGCTTGGTTCTCAGCAGGGACAGATGCTATAGCAATCAGCCCCAGCATTTT. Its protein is CASSLVLSRDRCYSNQPQHF. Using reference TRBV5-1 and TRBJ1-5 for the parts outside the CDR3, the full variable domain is KAGVTQTPRYLIKTRGQQVTLSCSPISGHRSVSWYQQTPGQGLQFLFEYFSETQRNKGNFPGRFSGRQFSNSRSEMNVSTLELGDSALYLCASSLVLSRDRCYSNQPQHFGDGTRLSIL.

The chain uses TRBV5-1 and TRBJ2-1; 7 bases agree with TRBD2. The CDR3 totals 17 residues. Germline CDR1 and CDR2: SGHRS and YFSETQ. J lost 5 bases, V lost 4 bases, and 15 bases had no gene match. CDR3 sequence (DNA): TGCGCCAGCAGCCCTCCGGCTGGTGGGAGGGCTGACAATGAGCAGTTCTTC. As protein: CASSPPAGGRADNEQFF.

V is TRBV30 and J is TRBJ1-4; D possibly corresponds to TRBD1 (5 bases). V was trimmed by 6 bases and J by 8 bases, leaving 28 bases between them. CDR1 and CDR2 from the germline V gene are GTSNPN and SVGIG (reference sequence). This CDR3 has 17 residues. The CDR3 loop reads CACSGRGPTGVGEKLFF. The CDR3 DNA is TGTGCCTGCTCGGGGAGGGGCCCTACCGGGGTAGGGGAAAAACTGTTTTTT.

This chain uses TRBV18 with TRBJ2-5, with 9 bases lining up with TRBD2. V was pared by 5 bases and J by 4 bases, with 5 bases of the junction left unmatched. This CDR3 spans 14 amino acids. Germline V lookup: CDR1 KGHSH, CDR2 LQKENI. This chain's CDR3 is CASSDTLAGETQYF. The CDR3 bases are TGTGCCAGCTCAGACACACTAGCGGGAGAGACCCAGTACTTC.

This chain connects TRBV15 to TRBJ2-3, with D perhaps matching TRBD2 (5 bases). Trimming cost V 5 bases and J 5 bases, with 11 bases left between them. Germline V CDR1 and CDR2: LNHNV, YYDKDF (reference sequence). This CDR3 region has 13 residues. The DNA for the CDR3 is TGTGCCACCAGCTCTAGAGGGTTAGATACGCAGTATTTT. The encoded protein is CATSSRGLDTQYF.

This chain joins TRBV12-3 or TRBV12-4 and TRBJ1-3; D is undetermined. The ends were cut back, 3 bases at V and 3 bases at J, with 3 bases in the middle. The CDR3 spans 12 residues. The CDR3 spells CASSFGGNTIYF. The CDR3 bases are TGTGCCAGCAGTTTCGGTGGAAACACCATATATTTT.